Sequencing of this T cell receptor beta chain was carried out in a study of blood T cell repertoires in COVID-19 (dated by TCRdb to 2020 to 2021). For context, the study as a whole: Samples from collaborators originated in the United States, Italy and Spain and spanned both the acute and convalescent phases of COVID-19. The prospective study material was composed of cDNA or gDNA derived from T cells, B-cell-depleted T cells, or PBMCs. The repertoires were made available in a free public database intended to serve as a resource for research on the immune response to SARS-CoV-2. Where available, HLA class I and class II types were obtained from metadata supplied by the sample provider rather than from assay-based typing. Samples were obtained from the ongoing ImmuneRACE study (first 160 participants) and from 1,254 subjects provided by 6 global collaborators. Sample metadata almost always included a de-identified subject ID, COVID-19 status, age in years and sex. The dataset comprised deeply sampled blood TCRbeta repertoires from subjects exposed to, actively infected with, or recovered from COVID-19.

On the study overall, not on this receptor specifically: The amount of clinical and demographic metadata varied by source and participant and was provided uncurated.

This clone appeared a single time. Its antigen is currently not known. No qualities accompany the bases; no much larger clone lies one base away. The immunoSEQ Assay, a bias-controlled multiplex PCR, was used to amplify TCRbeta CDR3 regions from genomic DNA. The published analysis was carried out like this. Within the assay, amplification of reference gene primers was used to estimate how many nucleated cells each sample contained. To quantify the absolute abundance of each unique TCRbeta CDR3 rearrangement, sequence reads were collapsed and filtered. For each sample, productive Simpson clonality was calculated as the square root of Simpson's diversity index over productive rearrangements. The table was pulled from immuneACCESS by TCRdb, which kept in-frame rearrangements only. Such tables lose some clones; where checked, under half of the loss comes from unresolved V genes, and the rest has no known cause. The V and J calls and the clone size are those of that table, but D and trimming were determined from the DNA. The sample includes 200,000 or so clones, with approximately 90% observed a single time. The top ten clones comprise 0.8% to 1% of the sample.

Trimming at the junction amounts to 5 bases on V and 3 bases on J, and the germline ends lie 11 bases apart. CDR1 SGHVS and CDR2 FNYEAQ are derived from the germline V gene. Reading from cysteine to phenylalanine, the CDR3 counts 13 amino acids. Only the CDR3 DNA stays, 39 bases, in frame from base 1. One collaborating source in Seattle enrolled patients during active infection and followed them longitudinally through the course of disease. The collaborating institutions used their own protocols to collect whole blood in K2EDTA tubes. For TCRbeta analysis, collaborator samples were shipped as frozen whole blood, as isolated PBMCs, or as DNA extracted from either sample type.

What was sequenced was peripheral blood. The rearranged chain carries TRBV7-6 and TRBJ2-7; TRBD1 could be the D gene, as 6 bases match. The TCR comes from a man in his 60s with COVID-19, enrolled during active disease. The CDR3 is CASSRDRLYEQYF. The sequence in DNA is TGTGCCAGCAGCCGCGACAGGCTCTACGAGCAGTACTTC.